This T cell receptor beta chain derives from a study of T-cell memory formation after mild COVID-19. Study-wide results and caveats: CD4+ contracting clones were found mainly in CM and EM, and CD8+ ones in EMRA.

Trimming removed 5 bases from V and 5 bases from J, with 12 bases in between. The length of the CDR3 is 13 residues. CDR1 SEHNR and CDR2 FQNEAQ come from the germline V gene (reference sequence). A remark on this clonotype: What it recognizes is unknown.

TCRalpha and TCRbeta libraries used 5'RACE with constant-segment primers and UMIs. TCRdb reprocessed the 5' RACE reads with MiXCR, giving one entry per CDR3 protein. Of hundreds of thousands of distinct CDR3 sequences listed, more than 15% are singletons. The sample comprised PBMCs or a T cell subset sorted from them (not recorded which). This chain joins TRBV7-9 and TRBJ1-1; D not resolved. The origin of this receptor is a man aged 18 to 29 who had mild COVID-19 (a few samples of this study predate the infection). Cell type and time point are not known. In nucleotides, the CDR3 is TGTGCCAGCAGCCCCATCAAGGGAACTGAAGCTTTCTTT. Residues: CASSPIKGTEAFF.